This T cell receptor beta chain was identified during a study of blood T cell repertoires in COVID-19. The wider study: The study drew acute and convalescent COVID-19 samples from the United States, Italy and Spain. T cells, B-cell-depleted T cells, or PBMCs provided the cDNA or gDNA that served as material.

Repertoires were generated with immunoSEQ multiplex PCR, while TCRdb's copy carries only in-frame clones and drops some. Of 100,000 to 150,000 clones in the sample, about 86% were seen once. The clonotype originates from a man aged 35 to 55 with acute COVID-19. The sample taken for sequencing was PBMCs or T cells enriched from blood (not recorded which).

CDR3 residues: CASGAGGLSQETQYF. The CDR3 DNA is TGCGCCAGCGGAGCGGGGGGGCTATCTCAAGAGACCCAGTACTTC. The chain combines TRBV5-1 with TRBJ2-5; 10 nucleotides agree with TRBD2. Germline loops: CDR1 SGHRS, CDR2 YFSETQ. CDR3 length: 15 residues. With V trimmed by 7 bases and J by 2 bases, 8 bases remained unmatched.